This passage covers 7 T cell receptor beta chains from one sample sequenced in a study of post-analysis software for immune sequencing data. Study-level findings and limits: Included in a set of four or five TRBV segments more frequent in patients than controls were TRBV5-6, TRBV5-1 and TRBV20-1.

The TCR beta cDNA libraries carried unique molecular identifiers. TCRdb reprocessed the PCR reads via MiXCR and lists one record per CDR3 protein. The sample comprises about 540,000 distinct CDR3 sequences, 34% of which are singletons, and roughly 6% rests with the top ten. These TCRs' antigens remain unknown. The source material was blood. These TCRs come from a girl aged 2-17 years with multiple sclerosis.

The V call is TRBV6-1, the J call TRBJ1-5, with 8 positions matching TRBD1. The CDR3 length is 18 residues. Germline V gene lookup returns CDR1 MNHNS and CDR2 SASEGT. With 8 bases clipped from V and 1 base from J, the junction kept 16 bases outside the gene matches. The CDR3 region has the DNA TGTGCCAGCGTACCGGGACAGGATTTTCCCGGGAGCAATCAGCCCCAGCATTTT. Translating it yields CASVPGQDFPGSNQPQHF.

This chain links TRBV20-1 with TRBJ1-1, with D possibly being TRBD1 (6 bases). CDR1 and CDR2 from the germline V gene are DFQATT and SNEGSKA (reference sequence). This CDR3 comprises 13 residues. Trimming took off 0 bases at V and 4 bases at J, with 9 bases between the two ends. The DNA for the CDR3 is TGCAGTGCTAGAGATAGGGGGGCCACTGAAGCTTTCTTT. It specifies CSARDRGATEAFF.

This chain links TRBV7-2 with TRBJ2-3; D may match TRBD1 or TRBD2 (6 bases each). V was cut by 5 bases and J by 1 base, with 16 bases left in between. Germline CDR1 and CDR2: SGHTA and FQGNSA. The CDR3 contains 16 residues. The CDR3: CASSTGRGTGTDTQYF. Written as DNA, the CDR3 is TGTGCCAGCAGCACAGGGCGCGGGACCGGCACAGATACGCAGTATTTT.

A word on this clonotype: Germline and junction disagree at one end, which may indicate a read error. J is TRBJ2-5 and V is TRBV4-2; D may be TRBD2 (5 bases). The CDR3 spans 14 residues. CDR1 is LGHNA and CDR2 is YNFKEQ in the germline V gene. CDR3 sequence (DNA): TGTGCCAGCAGCCAATATGGACTGGAAGAGACTCAGTACTTC. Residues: CASSQYGLEETQYF.

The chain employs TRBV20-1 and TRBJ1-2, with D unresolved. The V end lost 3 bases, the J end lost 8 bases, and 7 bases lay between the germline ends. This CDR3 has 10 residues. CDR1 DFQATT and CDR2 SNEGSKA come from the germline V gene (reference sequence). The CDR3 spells CSASLKGYTF. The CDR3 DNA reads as TGCAGTGCTAGTCTTAAAGGCTACACCTTC.

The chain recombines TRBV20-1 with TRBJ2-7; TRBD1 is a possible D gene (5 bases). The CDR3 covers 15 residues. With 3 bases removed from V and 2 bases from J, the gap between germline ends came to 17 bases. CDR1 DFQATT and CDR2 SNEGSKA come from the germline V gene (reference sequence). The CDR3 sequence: CSASGPQGSTYEQYF. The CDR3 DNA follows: TGCAGTGCTAGTGGTCCCCAGGGCTCTACCTACGAGCAGTACTTC.

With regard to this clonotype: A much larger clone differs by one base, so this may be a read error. The chain's CDR3 is CSATPRARNQETQYF. In DNA form, the CDR3 reads TGCAGTGCTACCCCACGCGCGAGGAACCAAGAGACCCAGTACTTC. The chain has TRBV20-1 and TRBJ2-5; the D is unclear. The CDR3 contains 15 residues. The germline V and J ends were trimmed by 4 bases and 0 bases, with 15 bases remaining between them. From germline, CDR1 is DFQATT and CDR2 SNEGSKA (reference sequence).